A single sample gave rise to the 8 T cell receptor beta chains below, sequenced in a study of cytomegalovirus exposure and HLA in healthy donors. The PCR used 60 Vbeta and 13 Jbeta primers. Clones were sequenced by immunoSEQ multiplex PCR, and TCRdb holds only the in-frame ones, with some missing. With about 190,000 clones in the sample, the ten largest clones hold around 0.95%. Specimen: PBMCs. The receptors derive from a woman between 25 and 40 years old in good health and CMV-seropositive.

V gene TRBV5-8 combines with J gene TRBJ1-2, with TRBD1 identical over 10 bases. The CDR3 is 17 amino acids. Germline values: CDR1 SGHTS, CDR2 YDEGEE. V trimming: 9 bases; J trimming: 6 bases; junction bases outside the gene matches: 20. In nucleotides, the CDR3 is TGTGCCATTATACGGGGGGGACAGGGGCTTCTGTTTGATGGCTACACCTTC. It is translated as CAIIRGGQGLLFDGYTF.

The V and J genes are TRBV7-2 and TRBJ1-5; 12 bases are shared with TRBD1. V shed 4 bases, J shed 6 bases, and the junction held 7 bases outside the gene matches. The CDR3 is 16 residues long. In germline, CDR1 is SGHTA, CDR2 FQGNSA. This chain's CDR3 is CASSSTGTGGTQPQHF. The CDR3, as DNA: TGTGCCAGCAGCTCCACCGGGACAGGGGGCACTCAGCCCCAGCATTTT.

With respect to this clone: Other DNA sequences in the sample encode the same CDR3. The chain links TRBV18 to TRBJ2-5; weak D call: TRBD1 (6 bases). This CDR3 is built from 13 residues. Trimming removed 3 bases at V and 1 base at J, with 6 bases between. Germline V gives CDR1 KGHSH, CDR2 LQKENI. For the CDR3, the DNA is TGTGCCAGCTCACCGGACAGCCAAGAGACCCAGTACTTC. Amino acids: CASSPDSQETQYF.

The chain employs TRBV5-1 and TRBJ2-2; TRBD2 matches 16 bases. Germline-derived CDR1 and CDR2 are SGHRS and YFSETQ. The CDR3 length is 17 residues. V dropped 7 bases and J dropped 5; count of bases not matched to a gene: 8. The CDR3 loop reads CASDRGLAGGRTGELFF. DNA of the CDR3: TGCGCCAGCGATAGGGGACTAGCGGGGGGGCGGACCGGGGAGCTGTTTTTT. The entire variable domain, with the rest obtained from reference TRBV5-1 and TRBJ2-2, is as follows: KAGVTQTPRYLIKTRGQQVTLSCSPISGHRSVSWYQQTPGQGLQFLFEYFSETQRNKGNFPGRFSGRQFSNSRSEMNVSTLELGDSALYLCASDRGLAGGRTGELFFGEGSRLTVL.

CDR3 DNA: TGTGCCAGCAGCTTAGAGCAAGTCAACGGGGAGCTGTTTTTT. This translates into CASSLEQVNGELFF. The gene calls are TRBV7-8 and TRBJ2-2; the D is unclear. The V gene's germline CDR1 is SGHVS and CDR2 FQNEAQ. This CDR3 comprises 14 residues. The V gene lost 1 base and the J gene lost 7 bases, with 10 bases spanning the gap.

Here the CDR3 reads CASSLGVPGALAGGNEQFF. In nucleotides, the CDR3 is TGTGCCAGCAGCTTAGGGGTTCCGGGGGCCTTAGCGGGAGGCAATGAGCAGTTCTTC. This rearrangement joins TRBV7-9 to TRBJ2-1; 10 positions match TRBD2. The CDR3 contains 19 residues. The germline gives CDR1 SEHNR, CDR2 FQNEAQ (reference sequence). Trimming removed 1 base from V and 6 bases from J; junction bases left unmatched: 15.

V and J are TRBV7-9 and TRBJ2-1, with TRBD2 identical over 10 bases. There are 14 residues in the CDR3. V shed 5 bases, J shed 3 bases, and the junction held 1 base outside the gene matches. Germline-derived CDR1 and CDR2 are SEHNR and FQNEAQ (reference sequence). The CDR3 loop reads CASSPSGSYNEQFF. The CDR3 nucleotides are TGTGCCAGCAGCCCTAGCGGGAGCTACAATGAGCAGTTCTTC. Full variable domain (remainder filled in from reference TRBV7-9 and TRBJ2-1): DTGVSQNPRHKITKRGQNVTFRCDPISEHNRLYWYRQTLGQGPEFLTYFQNEAQLEKSRLLSDRFSAERPKGSFSTLEIQRTEQGDSAMYLCASSPSGSYNEQFFGPGTRLTVL.

V usage is TRBV7-9 and J usage is TRBJ1-3; 9 nucleotides agree with TRBD1. From germline, CDR1 is SEHNR and CDR2 FQNEAQ (reference sequence). The V and J ends lost 4 bases and 3 bases, in that order; junction bases with no gene match: 7. This CDR3 is built from 16 residues. The CDR3 region is CASSSPDRGGGNTIYF. Written as DNA, the CDR3 is TGTGCCAGCAGCTCACCGGACAGGGGAGGTGGAAACACCATATATTTT.